The 14 T cell receptor beta chains reported below all come from one sample, sequenced in a study of CD8+CD57+ T cells in acquired aplastic anemia. Sequencing was done on patients that had shown CD8+CD57+ cell expansion by flow cytometry. Using genomic DNA as the template, TCR beta VDJ and CDR3 profiling was carried out. One entry per CDR3 protein results from TCRdb running MiXCR on the reads. This table holds 300,000 or so distinct CDR3 sequences, about 50% found once. Sequencing was performed on sorted CD4+, CD8+, or CD8+CD57+ T cells (not recorded which) from PBMCs. The receptors here all came from a human donor with aplastic anemia.

This clonotype has a handful of counts. V usage is TRBV3-1 and J usage is TRBJ2-1, with 8 nucleotides matching TRBD2. Trimming at V came to 3 bases and at J to 7 bases, leaving 8 bases not matched to a gene. Germline V gene sequence: CDR1 LGHDT, CDR2 YNNKEL (reference sequence). The CDR3 length is 15 residues. CDR3: CASSQYGRERNEQFF. CDR3 coding DNA: TGTGCCAGCAGCCAGTACGGGAGGGAAAGGAATGAGCAGTTCTTC.

This clonotype was detected many times. The chain has TRBV6-5 and TRBJ1-2; 9 positions match TRBD1. The CDR3 extends over 15 amino acids. The V segment lost 4 bases and the J segment 4 bases; nucleotides outside the gene matches: 7. In germline, CDR1 is MNHEY, CDR2 SVGAGI. The CDR3 nucleotides are TGTGCCAGCAGTTCCTGGACAGGGGAGAGCTATGGCTACACCTTC. This encodes CASSSWTGESYGYTF.

In regard to this clonotype: A much bigger clone sits one base away, suggesting this may be a read error. The J gene is TRBJ2-5, the V gene TRBV5-1; D is unresolved. The CDR3 runs to 14 residues. CDR1 SGHRS and CDR2 YFSETQ come from the germline V gene. The CDR3 here is CASSLDRVQETQHF. CDR3 DNA sequence: TGCGCCAGCAGCTTGGATCGAGTACAAGAGACCCAGCACTTC.

This clonotype was seen ten or more times. The chain is built from TRBV12-3 or TRBV12-4 and TRBJ2-7, with 7 bases lining up with TRBD1. This CDR3 has 14 residues. The V segment lost 7 bases and the J segment 2 bases; nucleotides outside the gene matches: 8. This CDR3 is CASTWTGKTYEQYF. The CDR3 bases are TGTGCCAGCACCTGGACAGGAAAGACCTACGAGCAGTACTTC.

V usage is TRBV5-1 and J usage is TRBJ2-5; D is possibly TRBD1 (5 bases). V lost 4 bases to trimming and J lost 4 bases, with 14 bases between them. The length of the CDR3 is 14 residues. Germline V gives CDR1 SGHRS, CDR2 YFSETQ. CDR3 in DNA: TGCGCCAGCAGCATTAATCAGGGTCGAGAGACCCAGTACTTC. It specifies CASSINQGRETQYF.

J is TRBJ2-7 and V is TRBV5-1; 13 positions match TRBD2. The V and J ends lost 0 bases and 4 bases, in that order; junction bases with no gene match: 4. The CDR3 covers 16 residues. Germline loops: CDR1 SGHRS, CDR2 YFSETQ. This chain's CDR3 is CASSLAATSGRYEQYF. The CDR3 DNA is TGCGCCAGCAGCTTGGCCGCGACTAGCGGGAGGTACGAGCAGTACTTC.

This clonotype was counted only a few times. The chain joins TRBV10-3 to TRBJ1-1; the D gene is possibly TRBD1 (5 bases). V was shortened by 3 bases and J by 4 bases, with 6 bases between the two germline ends. CDR3 length: 12 residues. CDR1 is ENHRY and CDR2 is SYGVKD in the germline V gene. The CDR3 DNA sequence: TGTGCCATCAGTGACGGGGGCACTGAAGCTTTCTTT. It is translated as CAISDGGTEAFF.

This clonotype was seen a few times. The CDR3 region has the DNA TGTGCCAGCAGCTTAGTAGGGACAGGGCGAGAAAAACTGTTTTTT. Its translation is CASSLVGTGREKLFF. The V gene is TRBV7-8, the J gene TRBJ1-4, with 9 bases matching TRBD1. The V and J ends lost 1 base and 8 bases, in that order; junction bases with no gene match: 5. The germline V gene encodes CDR1 SGHVS and CDR2 FQNEAQ. The CDR3 consists of 15 residues.

This chain links TRBV7-3 with TRBJ2-5, with TRBD2 matching over 10 bases. With 5 bases clipped from V and 2 bases from J, the junction kept 8 bases outside the gene matches. This CDR3 is 16 amino acids long. Germline-derived CDR1 and CDR2 are SGHTA and FQGTGA. The CDR3 loop reads CASSPSSGRVQETQYF. As DNA, the CDR3 is TGTGCCAGCAGCCCCTCCAGCGGGAGGGTACAAGAGACCCAGTACTTC.

There are a few counts of this clonotype. The gene calls are TRBV20-1 and TRBJ2-1; weak D call: TRBD1 (5 bases). This CDR3 has 14 amino acids. V lost 5 bases and J lost 3, with 14 bases in between. Looked up from germline, CDR1 is DFQATT and CDR2 is SNEGSKA (reference sequence). The CDR3 loop is CSAPQGTDYNEQFF. The CDR3, as DNA: TGCAGTGCTCCCCAGGGTACGGACTACAATGAGCAGTTCTTC.

The chain joins TRBV20-1 to TRBJ1-1; no firm D call. Germline V gene sequence: CDR1 DFQATT, CDR2 SNEGSKA (reference sequence). There are 11 residues in the CDR3. V was trimmed by 1 base and J by 3 bases, leaving 3 bases between them. The CDR3, as DNA: TGCAGTGCTAGAGGGTACACTGAAGCTTTCTTT. Amino acid sequence: CSARGYTEAFF.

V usage is TRBV7-2 and J usage is TRBJ1-3; no firm D call. Germline V gene data show CDR1 as SGHTA and CDR2 as FQGNSA. The V gene lost 1 base and the J gene lost 0 bases, with 7 bases spanning the gap. The CDR3 runs to 15 residues. This chain's CDR3 is CASSLVAGSGNTIYF. The DNA of the CDR3 is TGTGCCAGCAGCTTAGTTGCAGGCTCTGGAAACACCATATATTTT.

This chain joins TRBV4-2 and TRBJ2-7, with a tentative D call TRBD1 (5 bases). The CDR3 has 15 residues. The germline V and J ends were trimmed by 1 base and 3 bases, with 13 bases remaining between them. Germline loops: CDR1 LGHNA, CDR2 YNFKEQ. The DNA for the CDR3 is TGTGCCAGCAGCCAAGGCCAGGGTACCCGCTACGAGCAGTACTTC. Translated: CASSQGQGTRYEQYF.

As concerns this clonotype: Likely a read error: the CDR3 ends without its conserved phenylalanine or tryptophan. The chain joins TRBV7-2 to TRBJ1-2; TRBD1 matches 9 bases. Germline V gene sequence: CDR1 SGHTA, CDR2 FQGNSA. V gave up 5 bases and J gave up 5 bases; unmatched junction bases: 15. The CDR3 is 17 residues long. CDR3 loop: CASSPIRRTGVRYGYTL. The CDR3, as DNA: TGTGCCAGCAGCCCCATCCGGCGGACAGGGGTGAGGTATGGCTACACCCTC.